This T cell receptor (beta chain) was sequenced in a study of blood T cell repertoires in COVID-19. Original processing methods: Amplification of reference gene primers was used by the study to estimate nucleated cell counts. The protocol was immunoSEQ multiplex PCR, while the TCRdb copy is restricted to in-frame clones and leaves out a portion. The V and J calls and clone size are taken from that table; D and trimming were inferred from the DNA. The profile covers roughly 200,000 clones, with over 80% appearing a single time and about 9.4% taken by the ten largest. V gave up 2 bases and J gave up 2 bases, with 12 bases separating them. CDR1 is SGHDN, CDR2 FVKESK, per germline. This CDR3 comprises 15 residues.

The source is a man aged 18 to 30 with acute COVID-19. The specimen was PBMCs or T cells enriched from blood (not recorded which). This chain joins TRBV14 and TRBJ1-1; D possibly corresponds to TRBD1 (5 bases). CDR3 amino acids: CASSQLLDRNTEAFF. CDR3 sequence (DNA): TGTGCCAGCAGCCAACTCCTTGACAGAAACACTGAAGCTTTCTTT.